The 9 T cell receptor beta chains in this list originate from one sample, sequenced in a study of blood T cell repertoires in COVID-19. TCRdb keeps only in-frame clones here, not all; method: immunoSEQ multiplex PCR. This sample has 220,000 or so clones, with 80% to 90% found just once. Sequencing used PBMCs or T cells enriched from blood (not recorded which). Source of these receptors: a woman aged 18-35 years in a cohort exposed to, infected with or recovered from COVID-19 (not recorded which).

The chain joins TRBV2 to TRBJ2-2; weak D call: TRBD1 (6 bases). The germline V gene has CDR1 SNHLY and CDR2 FYNNEI. The CDR3 sequence is 15 residues long. With 8 bases removed from V and 1 base from J, the gap between germline ends came to 14 bases. CDR3 amino acids: CASRVGTLNTGELFF. Here the CDR3 DNA reads TGTGCCAGCCGGGTGGGGACACTGAACACCGGGGAGCTGTTTTTT. Full variable domain (rest looked up from reference TRBV2 and TRBJ2-2): EPEVTQTPSHQVTQMGQEVILRCVPISNHLYFYWYRQILGQKVEFLVSFYNNEISEKSEIFDDQFSVERPDGSNFTLKIRSTKLEDSAMYFCASRVGTLNTGELFFGEGSRLTVL.

The chain combines TRBV27 with TRBJ2-7, with 8 bases matching TRBD1. CDR3 length: 13 residues. J lost 4 bases, V lost 4 bases, and 3 bases had no gene match. From germline, CDR1 is MNHEY and CDR2 SMNVEV (reference sequence). The CDR3 DNA reads TGTGCCAGCAGTTCGGGACAGGAGTACGAGCAGTACTTC. Translated: CASSSGQEYEQYF.

The chain uses TRBV21-1 and TRBJ1-6; the listed D gene, TRBD1, was not tested against the DNA. TRBV21-1 is given as a pseudogene. This CDR3 is built from 17 residues. CDR3 in DNA: TGTGCCAGCAGCATTCGACAGGGGAACACCTATAATTCACCCCTCCACTTT. It translates to CASSIRQGNTYNSPLHF.

This clone was observed once. The chain carries TRBV24-1 and TRBJ1-4; D gene uncertain. The CDR3 sequence is 13 residues long. From germline, CDR1 is KGHDR and CDR2 SFDVKD. Trimming removed 5 bases from V and 5 bases from J, with 8 bases in between. CDR3 loop: CATSAETNEKLFF. The CDR3, as DNA: TGTGCCACCAGTGCGGAGACGAATGAAAAACTGTTTTTT.

This clone was seen a single time. This rearrangement joins TRBV4-1 to TRBJ2-7; D not certain. The CDR3 sequence is 16 residues long. CDR1 and CDR2 (germline): MGHRA, YSYEKL. V lost 3 bases to trimming and J lost 0 bases, with 15 bases between them. The CDR3 DNA reads as TGCGCCAGCAGCCAGTTAGTCGCAATGAGCTCCTACGAGCAGTACTTC. Encoded protein: CASSQLVAMSSYEQYF.

The chain combines TRBV24-1 with TRBJ2-7; 7 bases agree with TRBD1. Germline values: CDR1 KGHDR, CDR2 SFDVKD. V shed 6 bases and J 4 bases; nucleotides not matched to a gene: 14. This CDR3 has 16 amino acids. Written as DNA, the CDR3 is TGTGCCACCAGTCCCCCAGGACCAGGGGGAGATTACGAGCAGTACTTC. Translating gives CATSPPGPGGDYEQYF.

The CDR3 nucleotides read TGTGCCAGCAGCGTAGACAGCTCCTACGAGCAGTACTTC. Translation gives CASSVDSSYEQYF. The rearrangement joins TRBV9 to TRBJ2-7; D remains ambiguous. The CDR3 sequence is 13 residues long. CDR1 and CDR2 from the germline V gene are SGDLS and YYNGEE. The V end was cut by 0 bases, the J end by 0 bases, with 4 bases between.

V and J are TRBV28 and TRBJ2-7; a weak D match, TRBD1 (6 bases). This CDR3 contains 16 residues. The germline gives CDR1 MDHEN, CDR2 SYDVKM. The V gene lost 6 bases and the J gene lost 4 bases, with 22 bases spanning the gap. The CDR3 coding sequence is TGTGCCAGCAGGCCACGCATCACAGGGAACCATTACGAGCAGTACTTC. This translates into CASRPRITGNHYEQYF.

This clone was recorded once. V is TRBV19 and J is TRBJ1-1; perhaps TRBD1 as D (5 bases). Trimming shortened V by 5 bases and J by 2 bases, and 12 bases separated the two germline ends. The CDR3 sequence is 14 residues long. The germline V gene encodes CDR1 LNHDA and CDR2 SQIVND (reference sequence). The CDR3 protein is CASSVGGLNTEAFF. The CDR3 nucleotides read TGTGCCAGTAGTGTCGGGGGACTCAACACTGAAGCTTTCTTT.